These 26 T cell receptor beta chains came from one sample sequenced in a study of T cell responses to AZD1222 COVID-19 vaccine. Only in-frame clones appear in the TCRdb table, and some are missing; sequencing was by immunoSEQ multiplex PCR. The repertoire has about 150,000 clones, around four fifths of them found once; the top ten carry roughly 4.3%. Sequences were derived from peripheral blood, sampled on day 0 of AZD1222 vaccination. Source of these receptors: an adult in good health.

The V and J genes are TRBV7-6 and TRBJ2-2; D ambiguous. The germline CDR1 and CDR2 sequences are SGHVS and FNYEAQ. CDR3 length: 15 amino acids. V was trimmed by 5 bases and J by 3 bases, leaving 13 bases between them. The CDR3 is CASSGQESYTGELFF. CDR3 in DNA: TGTGCCAGCAGCGGGCAGGAATCTTACACCGGGGAGCTGTTTTTT.

The rearrangement uses TRBV4-2 and TRBJ2-3; D unresolved. The V end was cut by 1 base, the J end by 4 bases, with 6 bases between. This CDR3 has 13 residues. The germline CDR1 and CDR2 sequences are LGHNA and YNFKEQ. CDR3 bases: TGTGCCAGCAGCCAAGGTAGTGCAGATACGCAGTATTTT. Its protein product is CASSQGSADTQYF.

This clone appeared once. J is TRBJ1-1 and V is TRBV19; no clear D. Germline V lookup: CDR1 LNHDA, CDR2 SQIVND (reference sequence). Trimming pared 8 bases from V and 1 base from J, leaving 5 bases between. The CDR3 totals 11 residues. Written as DNA, the CDR3 is TGTGCCAGTCAGGAGAACACTGAAGCTTTCTTT. As protein: CASQENTEAFF.

The V call is TRBV19, the J call TRBJ1-4, with TRBD1 matching 8 bases. CDR1 LNHDA and CDR2 SQIVND come from the germline V gene (reference sequence). The junction had 7 bases not matched to a gene; V was cut back by 9 bases and J by 1 base. This CDR3 spans 15 amino acids. As DNA, the CDR3 is TGTGCCAGCCGGACAGGGAGGCGAACTAATGAAAAACTGTTTTTT. This sequence encodes CASRTGRRTNEKLFF.

The CDR3 region has the DNA TGTGCCATCAGTGAGTATCGTCCTGGTGCGACTGAAGCTTTCTTT. It yields the protein CAISEYRPGATEAFF. The V and J genes are TRBV10-3 and TRBJ1-1; D gene uncertain. Trimming shortened V by 1 base and J by 5 bases, and 14 bases separated the two germline ends. Looked up from germline, CDR1 is ENHRY and CDR2 is SYGVKD. The CDR3 is 15 residues long.

This clone was detected only once. This chain joins TRBV28 and TRBJ1-2; the D gene is possibly TRBD1 (5 bases). The CDR3 runs 13 residues. Germline values: CDR1 MDHEN, CDR2 SYDVKM. V lost 3 bases and J lost 8, with 13 bases in between. CDR3 sequence (DNA): TGTGCCAGCAGTTTGAACCGGGGGGACGGCTACACCTTC. This codes for CASSLNRGDGYTF.

The chain is built from TRBV29-1 and TRBJ1-1; D is undetermined. Germline CDR1 reads SQVTM; CDR2 reads ANQGSEA. The CDR3 spans 10 residues. V gave up 4 bases and J gave up 9 bases, with 9 bases separating them. This chain's CDR3 is CSVASLKAFF. The DNA of the CDR3 is TGCAGCGTTGCCTCACTAAAAGCTTTCTTT.

The chain is built from TRBV24-1 and TRBJ1-1; perhaps TRBD1 as D (5 bases). V was clipped by 5 bases and J by 4 bases, with 10 bases between them. The CDR3 consists of 13 residues. CDR1 is KGHDR and CDR2 is SFDVKD in the germline V gene. Here the CDR3 reads CATSAKGFTEAFF. The CDR3 nucleotides are TGTGCCACCAGTGCTAAGGGGTTCACTGAAGCTTTCTTT.

J is TRBJ2-5 and V is TRBV4-2; 7 bases map to TRBD1. The CDR3 runs to 18 residues. The J segment lost 3 bases and the V segment lost 0 bases, leaving 13 bases of the junction unmatched. Germline-derived CDR1 and CDR2 are LGHNA and YNFKEQ. CDR3 sequence reads: CASSQDLLTGTEKETQYF. The CDR3, as DNA: TGTGCCAGCAGCCAAGACTTACTTACCGGGACAGAAAAAGAGACCCAGTACTTC.

The V call is TRBV5-1, the J call TRBJ1-5; a possible D gene is TRBD1 (6 bases). CDR3 length: 15 amino acids. Trimming pared 2 bases from V and 3 bases from J, leaving 12 bases between. Germline lookup yields CDR1 SGHRS and CDR2 YFSETQ. This chain's CDR3 is CASSLQGGDNQPQHF. The CDR3 DNA reads TGCGCCAGCAGCTTACAGGGAGGTGACAATCAGCCCCAGCATTTT. The full variable domain, with the rest looked up from reference TRBV5-1 and TRBJ1-5, is KAGVTQTPRYLIKTRGQQVTLSCSPISGHRSVSWYQQTPGQGLQFLFEYFSETQRNKGNFPGRFSGRQFSNSRSEMNVSTLELGDSALYLCASSLQGGDNQPQHFGDGTRLSIL.

This clone has just a few counts. V and J are TRBV30 and TRBJ1-5, with 7 nucleotides matching TRBD1. This CDR3 contains 13 residues. V trimming: 5 bases; J trimming: 4 bases; junction bases outside the gene matches: 5. CDR1 and CDR2 (germline): GTSNPN, SVGIG (reference sequence). CDR3 loop: CAWGQDNNQPQHF. The CDR3 DNA sequence: TGTGCCTGGGGACAGGACAATAATCAGCCCCAGCATTTT.

The CDR3 region is CASRVENYGYTF. As DNA, the CDR3 is TGTGCCAGCAGGGTTGAGAACTATGGCTACACCTTC. The V call is TRBV6-5, the J call TRBJ1-2, with D unclear. CDR3 length: 12 residues. The V end was cut by 6 bases, the J end by 2 bases, with 7 bases between. CDR1 and CDR2 from the germline V gene are MNHEY and SVGAGI.

Remarks on this clone: The junction departs from germline at one end; a sequencing error may be responsible. CDR3 sequence reads: CASSLRYIEQFF. DNA for the CDR3: TGTGCCAGCAGTTTAAGGTACATTGAGCAGTTCTTC. V usage is TRBV28 and J usage is TRBJ2-1, with D unclear. This CDR3 contains 12 residues. Germline-derived CDR1 and CDR2 are MDHEN and SYDVKM. Looking up the rest from reference TRBV28 and TRBJ2-1 gives the full variable domain: DVKVTQSSRYLVKRTGEKVFLECVQDMDHENMFWYRQDPGLGLRLIYFSYDVKMKEKGDIPEGYSVSREKKERFSLILESASTNQTSMYLCASSLRYIEQFFGPGTRLTVL.

V and J are TRBV7-9 and TRBJ1-5; 8 positions agree with TRBD1. CDR1 SEHNR and CDR2 FQNEAQ come from the germline V gene (reference sequence). The trim removed 8 bases at V and 5 bases at J, leaving 5 bases unmatched. The CDR3 is 13 amino acids. CDR3 in amino acids: CASVQGAHQPQHF. The CDR3 nucleotides read TGTGCCAGCGTCCAGGGGGCCCATCAGCCCCAGCATTTT.

As to this clone: The sample carries other DNA sequences with the same CDR3. This chain links TRBV7-2 with TRBJ1-5; D not certain. CDR3 length equals 13 residues. Germline-derived CDR1 and CDR2 are SGHTA and FQGNSA. The V gene lost 5 bases and the J gene lost 2 bases, with 7 bases spanning the gap. CDR3: CASSVRGNQPQHF. The CDR3 DNA is TGTGCCAGCAGCGTTAGGGGCAATCAGCCCCAGCATTTT.

The V call is TRBV28, the J call TRBJ2-7; perhaps TRBD1 as D (5 bases). V lost 5 bases, J lost 2 bases, and 10 bases lay in between. CDR3 length: 13 residues. Per the germline V gene, CDR1 is MDHEN and CDR2 is SYDVKM. CDR3 in amino acids: CASSQDKPYEQYF. The DNA of the CDR3 is TGTGCCAGCAGTCAGGACAAACCCTACGAGCAGTACTTC.

This rearrangement joins TRBV28 to TRBJ1-5; 9 nucleotides align to TRBD1. The ends lost 6 bases at V and 2 bases at J; junction bases unmatched: 11. This CDR3 comprises 17 residues. Germline V gene data show CDR1 as MDHEN and CDR2 as SYDVKM. The CDR3 DNA follows: TGTGCCAGCAGCCCGGGACAGGGAATAGCCGGCAATCAGCCCCAGCATTTT. The encoded protein is CASSPGQGIAGNQPQHF.

The CDR3 here is CAISEGQSQETQYF. DNA for the CDR3: TGTGCCATCAGTGAGGGACAGTCACAAGAGACCCAGTACTTC. The rearrangement uses TRBV10-3 and TRBJ2-5; TRBD1 might be the D (6 bases). The germline V gene has CDR1 ENHRY and CDR2 SYGVKD. The CDR3 is made up of 14 amino acids. Trimming pared 2 bases from V and 2 bases from J, leaving 9 bases between.

The V and J genes are TRBV7-9 and TRBJ1-5; D not resolved. Deletions cut 1 base from V and 7 bases from J, with 5 bases between. This CDR3 region has 12 residues. The germline gives CDR1 SEHNR, CDR2 FQNEAQ (reference sequence). CDR3: CASSLDFQPQHF. The DNA of the CDR3 is TGTGCCAGCAGCTTAGATTTCCAGCCCCAGCATTTT.

The chain carries TRBV2 and TRBJ1-1; D possibly corresponds to TRBD1 (5 bases). V was clipped by 6 bases and J by 0 bases, with 14 bases between them. Germline V CDR1 and CDR2: SNHLY, FYNNEI. The CDR3 is made up of 15 amino acids. CDR3 nucleotide sequence: TGTGCCAGCAGGCTAGAGGGGACCATGAACACTGAAGCTTTCTTT. Residues: CASRLEGTMNTEAFF. Supplemented by reference TRBV2 and TRBJ1-1, the full variable domain reads EPEVTQTPSHQVTQMGQEVILRCVPISNHLYFYWYRQILGQKVEFLVSFYNNEISEKSEIFDDQFSVERPDGSNFTLKIRSTKLEDSAMYFCASRLEGTMNTEAFFGQGTRLTVV.

The chain couples TRBV28 to TRBJ1-1, with D possibly matching TRBD1 (6 bases). Germline CDR1 is MDHEN and CDR2 is SYDVKM. V was shortened by 7 bases and J by 8 bases, with 23 bases between the two germline ends. The length of the CDR3 is 15 residues. Written as DNA, the CDR3 is TGTGCCAGCATTGAAGTGGTAGGGGGGCGACAGGAAGCTTTCTTT. Encoded protein: CASIEVVGGRQEAFF.

The rearrangement uses TRBV7-9 and TRBJ1-1, with TRBD1 matching 7 bases. Germline V gene sequence: CDR1 SEHNR, CDR2 FQNEAQ (reference sequence). V shed 5 bases and J 1 base; nucleotides not matched to a gene: 7. This CDR3 region has 15 residues. The CDR3 DNA follows: TGTGCCAGCAGCGTGAATGGGGACAGGAACACTGAAGCTTTCTTT. Its translation is CASSVNGDRNTEAFF.

The J gene is TRBJ1-2, the V gene TRBV7-9; 9 bases map to TRBD1. V dropped 4 bases and J dropped 5; count of bases not matched to a gene: 11. The CDR3 consists of 16 residues. CDR1 and CDR2 (germline): SEHNR, FQNEAQ (reference sequence). CDR3: CASSSEFRDRAYGYTF. CDR3 DNA sequence: TGTGCCAGCAGCTCAGAGTTTCGGGACAGGGCGTATGGCTACACCTTC.

The sample holds a few counts of this clone. The chain recombines TRBV7-9 with TRBJ1-3; D not certain. In germline, CDR1 is SEHNR, CDR2 FQNEAQ (reference sequence). V was trimmed by 3 bases and J by 1 base, leaving 10 bases between them. This CDR3 region has 15 residues. CDR3 sequence (DNA): TGTGCCAGCAGCTTTATTCCGATTTCTGGAAACACCATATATTTT. It codes for CASSFIPISGNTIYF.

The V gene is TRBV30, the J gene TRBJ1-6; D not resolved. The V and J ends lost 4 bases and 7 bases respectively, with 17 bases between them. The CDR3 totals 15 residues. The germline CDR1 and CDR2 sequences are GTSNPN and SVGIG (reference sequence). CDR3 coding DNA: TGTGCCTGGATAGATGGGAGGACTCGGAATTCACCCCTCCACTTT. This encodes CAWIDGRTRNSPLHF.

The chain combines TRBV28 with TRBJ2-3; D ambiguous. The CDR3 is 13 amino acids. The germline CDR1 and CDR2 sequences are MDHEN and SYDVKM. V was cut by 2 bases and J by 1 base, with 4 bases left in between. CDR3 bases: TGTGCCAGCAGTTTAGTTGGCACAGATACGCAGTATTTT. As protein: CASSLVGTDTQYF.